This passage covers 22 T cell receptor beta chains from one sample sequenced in a study of T cell responses to AZD1222 COVID-19 vaccine (dated by TCRdb to 2020 to 2022). Library construction relied on the immunoSEQ multiplex PCR assay. TCRdb limited this immuneACCESS table to in-frame rearrangements with V and J called. A share of clones is missing; checked studies link under half to unresolved V genes, and the rest is unexplained. This sample gives about 130,000 clones in total; 88% of them show up just once. About 19% of the sample belongs to the ten largest clones. Interpreted using the paper, the time point label stands for: baseline before first vaccination. In the paper's terms, the treatment or condition label means: meningococcal conjugate vaccine given as trial control. The source was peripheral blood, collected on day 0 of MenACWY control vaccination. All receptors come from an adult in good health.

The chain has TRBV6-2 or TRBV6-3 and TRBJ2-5; perhaps TRBD1 as D (5 bases). CDR3 length equals 15 residues. The germline V gene has CDR1 MNHEY and CDR2 SVGEGT. Trimming stripped 6 bases from V and 9 bases from J, with 23 bases between. DNA for the CDR3: TGTGCCAGCAGCCAAGCGAGATCCCGGACATCTTCCCAGTACTTC. The encoded protein is CASSQARSRTSSQYF.

The genes are TRBV7-9 and TRBJ1-2; D unresolved. Germline V CDR1 and CDR2: SEHNR, FQNEAQ (reference sequence). The V and J ends lost 5 bases and 8 bases respectively, with 18 bases between them. The CDR3 spans 14 residues. The chain's CDR3 is CASSPENGVPGYTF. The CDR3 nucleotides read TGTGCCAGCAGCCCAGAGAACGGGGTCCCCGGCTACACCTTC.

J is TRBJ1-2 and V is TRBV27; 8 positions match TRBD1. The CDR3 is 17 residues long. Germline loops: CDR1 MNHEY, CDR2 SMNVEV (reference sequence). V shed 6 bases and J 4 bases; nucleotides not matched to a gene: 16. The CDR3 DNA follows: TGTGCCAGCAGCATTAAGAGTACAGGGGGACCTGTCTATGGCTACACCTTC. It codes for CASSIKSTGGPVYGYTF.

The chain has TRBV24-1 and TRBJ2-4; possible D gene TRBD2, 5 bases. The CDR3 loop spans 14 amino acids. V lost 12 bases to trimming and J lost 6 bases, with 20 bases between them. CDR1 KGHDR and CDR2 SFDVKD come from the germline V gene. CDR3 loop: CAASGSGNRNIQYF. DNA for the CDR3: TGTGCCGCCTCTGGGTCGGGGAATAGAAACATTCAGTACTTC.

V and J are TRBV2 and TRBJ1-5; 8 bases map to TRBD1. The CDR3 is 15 amino acids. Unmatched junction bases numbered 7, after V lost 5 bases and J lost 4 bases. From germline, CDR1 is SNHLY and CDR2 FYNNEI. CDR3 protein: CASSKGQVLNQPQHF. CDR3 nucleotide sequence: TGTGCCAGCAGTAAGGGACAGGTTTTAAATCAGCCCCAGCATTTT.

The chain uses TRBV7-2 and TRBJ2-5; no firm D call. In germline, CDR1 is SGHTA, CDR2 FQGNSA. V lost 0 bases to trimming and J lost 2 bases, with 7 bases between them. The CDR3 extends over 14 amino acids. The CDR3 reads CASSLALTQETQYF. As DNA, the CDR3 is TGTGCCAGCAGCTTAGCACTTACTCAAGAGACCCAGTACTTC.

The rearrangement joins TRBV2 to TRBJ2-5, with TRBD1 matching over 9 bases. The length of the CDR3 is 14 residues. In germline, CDR1 is SNHLY, CDR2 FYNNEI. The V segment lost 4 bases and the J segment 2 bases; nucleotides outside the gene matches: 2. CDR3 in amino acids: CASSGQGGQETQYF. CDR3 in DNA: TGTGCCAGCAGTGGACAGGGGGGTCAAGAGACCCAGTACTTC.

The chain employs TRBV5-1 and TRBJ2-1; either TRBD1 or TRBD2 may supply D (5 bases each). Germline-derived CDR1 and CDR2 are SGHRS and YFSETQ. Trimming cost V 7 bases and J 6 bases, with 17 bases left between them. This CDR3 spans 14 amino acids. The CDR3 DNA reads as TGCGCCAGCGCAACCGGGACGGCCTTCAATGAGCAGTTCTTC. Its translation is CASATGTAFNEQFF.

J is TRBJ1-5 and V is TRBV28; no clear D gene. The CDR3 consists of 15 residues. V was cut by 2 bases and J by 10 bases, with 18 bases left in between. Germline CDR1 MDHEN, CDR2 SYDVKM. The CDR3 loop reads CASSLHVATSGPQHF. CDR3 nucleotide sequence: TGTGCCAGCAGTTTACACGTGGCGACCTCCGGCCCCCAGCATTTT. The variable domain in full, completed from reference TRBV28 and TRBJ1-5, reads DVKVTQSSRYLVKRTGEKVFLECVQDMDHENMFWYRQDPGLGLRLIYFSYDVKMKEKGDIPEGYSVSREKKERFSLILESASTNQTSMYLCASSLHVATSGPQHFGDGTRLSIL.

The rearrangement links TRBV18 to TRBJ2-1, with TRBD2 identical over 8 bases. Germline-derived CDR1 and CDR2 are KGHSH and LQKENI. This CDR3 is built from 16 residues. J lost 6 bases, V lost 3 bases, and 10 bases had no gene match. CDR3 bases: TGTGCCAGCTCACCGGGGTCCGGGACTAGTCTCAATGAGCAGTTCTTC. Translating it yields CASSPGSGTSLNEQFF.

This chain uses TRBV7-9 with TRBJ2-2; no clear D. Between the trimmed V and J ends, which lost 2 bases and 1 base, there was a span of 8 bases. Germline V gene lookup returns CDR1 SEHNR and CDR2 FQNEAQ (reference sequence). This CDR3 has 15 amino acids. This chain's CDR3 is CASSLNLQNTGELFF. CDR3 coding DNA: TGTGCCAGCAGCTTAAACCTACAGAACACCGGGGAGCTGTTTTTT.

This chain connects TRBV18 to TRBJ1-6, with no clear D. V was cut by 6 bases and J by 10 bases, with 13 bases left in between. The CDR3 loop spans 13 amino acids. CDR1 is KGHSH and CDR2 is LQKENI in the germline V gene. The DNA of the CDR3 is TGTGCCAGCTCCCCAGGAGGGAACTCACCCCTCCACTTT. Amino acids: CASSPGGNSPLHF.

The CDR3 DNA reads as TGTGCCAGCAAGAGAGAGGGCAGGTTAAATGAAAAACTGTTTTTT. It encodes CASKREGRLNEKLFF. The gene calls are TRBV28 and TRBJ1-4; D remains ambiguous. The CDR3 extends over 15 amino acids. V dropped 7 bases and J dropped 5 bases, with 17 bases sitting between them. CDR1 MDHEN and CDR2 SYDVKM come from the germline V gene.

The rearrangement joins TRBV2 to TRBJ2-3; D uncertain. V was clipped by 4 bases and J by 0 bases, with 2 bases between them. The CDR3 sequence is 12 residues long. Germline V gives CDR1 SNHLY, CDR2 FYNNEI. CDR3 amino acids: CASSASTDTQYF. As DNA, the CDR3 is TGTGCCAGCAGTGCCAGCACAGATACGCAGTATTTT.

The V gene is TRBV5-1, the J gene TRBJ2-7; 11 nucleotides match TRBD2. The trim removed 3 bases at V and 4 bases at J, leaving 3 bases unmatched. The CDR3 covers 14 residues. Germline V gene data show CDR1 as SGHRS and CDR2 as YFSETQ. In DNA form, the CDR3 reads TGCGCCAGCAGCTCTTCTAGCGGGAGGTACGAGCAGTACTTC. This translates into CASSSSSGRYEQYF.

This clone showed up just once. V is TRBV6-5 and J is TRBJ1-1, with no clear D. This CDR3 has 13 residues. Deletions cut 3 bases from V and 7 bases from J, with 12 bases between. The germline V gene has CDR1 MNHEY and CDR2 SVGAGI. CDR3 protein: CASSYFTSGEAFF. CDR3 in DNA: TGTGCCAGCAGTTATTTTACATCTGGTGAAGCTTTCTTT.

The V gene is TRBV2, the J gene TRBJ1-1; the match to TRBD1 covers 9 bases. This CDR3 region has 15 residues. J lost 0 bases, V lost 6 bases, and 5 bases had no gene match. Germline V gene sequence: CDR1 SNHLY, CDR2 FYNNEI. CDR3 amino acids: CASRRDRAMNTEAFF. CDR3 in DNA: TGTGCCAGCAGACGGGACAGGGCTATGAACACTGAAGCTTTCTTT.

The sample holds a few counts of this clone. The rearrangement links TRBV2 to TRBJ1-5, with D uncertain. Trimming shortened V by 6 bases and J by 0 bases, and 6 bases separated the two germline ends. The CDR3 covers 13 residues. Germline V gives CDR1 SNHLY, CDR2 FYNNEI. The CDR3 DNA sequence: TGTGCCAGCAGGGTGTATAGCAATCAGCCCCAGCATTTT. It is translated as CASRVYSNQPQHF.

The chain carries TRBV5-6 and TRBJ2-7, with 12 bases lining up with TRBD2. V lost 0 bases and J lost 6; bases outside the gene matches: 7. There are 16 residues in the CDR3. Germline CDR1 is SGHDT and CDR2 is YYEEEE. As DNA, the CDR3 is TGTGCCAGCAGCTTGGAAGTCCAACTAGCGGGAGGCGAGCAGTACTTC. It codes for CASSLEVQLAGGEQYF.

This chain links TRBV2 with TRBJ1-6; D is ambiguous. Deletions cut 4 bases from V and 2 bases from J, with 9 bases between. CDR1 and CDR2 from the germline V gene are SNHLY and FYNNEI. The CDR3 sequence is 15 residues long. The CDR3 DNA is TGTGCCAGCAGTGTATTCGCCCCCTATAATTCACCCCTCCACTTT. This codes for CASSVFAPYNSPLHF. Looking up the rest from reference TRBV2 and TRBJ1-6 gives the full variable domain: EPEVTQTPSHQVTQMGQEVILRCVPISNHLYFYWYRQILGQKVEFLVSFYNNEISEKSEIFDDQFSVERPDGSNFTLKIRSTKLEDSAMYFCASSVFAPYNSPLHFGNGTRLTVT.

This chain links TRBV18 with TRBJ2-3; tentative D call: TRBD2 (5 bases). V was trimmed by 4 bases and J by 4 bases, leaving 21 bases between them. CDR1 and CDR2 from the germline V gene are KGHSH and LQKENI. CDR3 length equals 17 residues. CDR3 region: CASSLVGGLSSADTQYF. Written as DNA, the CDR3 is TGTGCCAGCTCACTTGTCGGAGGCCTGAGCAGCGCAGATACGCAGTATTTT.

This clone was observed once. This chain uses TRBV2 with TRBJ2-1; 13 nucleotides match TRBD2. Germline trimming cut 1 base from V and 8 bases from J; bases unmatched to any gene: 8. CDR1 and CDR2 from the germline V gene are SNHLY and FYNNEI. The CDR3 spans 17 residues. The CDR3 sequence: CASSEEGGLAGAHEQFF. CDR3 DNA sequence: TGTGCCAGCAGTGAAGAGGGAGGACTAGCGGGAGCCCATGAGCAGTTCTTC. Full variable domain (outside the CDR3, taken from reference TRBV2 and TRBJ2-1): EPEVTQTPSHQVTQMGQEVILRCVPISNHLYFYWYRQILGQKVEFLVSFYNNEISEKSEIFDDQFSVERPDGSNFTLKIRSTKLEDSAMYFCASSEEGGLAGAHEQFFGPGTRLTVL.